This T cell receptor (beta chain) was documented in a study of Ad26.COV2.S vaccination and SARS-CoV-2 variants. Study-level points and caveats: Researchers cautioned that TCR breadth and depth analyses may have underestimated total T cell responses.

The CDR3 length is 14 residues. The J segment lost 6 bases and the V segment lost 7 bases, leaving 8 bases of the junction unmatched. Germline CDR1 reads MDHEN; CDR2 reads SYDVKM. As regards this clone: The antigen remains undetermined.

The method was immunoSEQ multiplex PCR; TCRdb's version includes in-frame clones alone and lacks a portion of them. The table lists around 340,000 clones, approximately 90% of them singletons. Indicated treatment: roughly 18 received Ad26.COV2.S at low or high dose, single or two shots; 5 received placebo; per-sample allocation not given. Samples came from day 63 after the first vaccine or placebo injection. The chain has TRBV28 and TRBJ1-2; 10 bases align to TRBD1. The material sequenced was peripheral blood, taken in a trial of Ad26.COV2.S vaccine versus placebo. The sequence was collected from a person between 18 and 65 years old who received the Ad26.COV2.S COVID-19 vaccine or a placebo. The DNA for the CDR3 is TGTGCCAGCAATACCGGGACAGGGGTTCATGGCTACACCTTC. It encodes CASNTGTGVHGYTF.